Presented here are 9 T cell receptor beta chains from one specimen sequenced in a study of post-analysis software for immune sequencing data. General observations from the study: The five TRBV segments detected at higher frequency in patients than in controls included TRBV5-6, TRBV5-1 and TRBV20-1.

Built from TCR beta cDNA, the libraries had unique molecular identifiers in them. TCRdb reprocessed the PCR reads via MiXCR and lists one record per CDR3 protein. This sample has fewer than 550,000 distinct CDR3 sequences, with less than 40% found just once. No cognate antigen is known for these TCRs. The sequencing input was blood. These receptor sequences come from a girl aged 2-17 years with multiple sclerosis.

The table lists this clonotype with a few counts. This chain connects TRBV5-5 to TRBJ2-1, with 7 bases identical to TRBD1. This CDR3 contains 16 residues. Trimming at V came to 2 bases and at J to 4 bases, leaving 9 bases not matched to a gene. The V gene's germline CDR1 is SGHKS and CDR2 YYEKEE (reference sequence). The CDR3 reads CASSLAVTGIYNEQFF. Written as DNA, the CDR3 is TGTGCCAGCAGCTTAGCGGTGACAGGGATTTACAATGAGCAGTTCTTC.

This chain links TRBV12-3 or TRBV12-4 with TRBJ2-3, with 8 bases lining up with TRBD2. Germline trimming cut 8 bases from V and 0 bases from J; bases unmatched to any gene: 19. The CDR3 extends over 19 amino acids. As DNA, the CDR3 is TGTGCCAGCCGGCAGGGACTAGATAGCTGGGCGTCTAGCACAGATACGCAGTATTTT. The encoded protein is CASRQGLDSWASSTDTQYF.

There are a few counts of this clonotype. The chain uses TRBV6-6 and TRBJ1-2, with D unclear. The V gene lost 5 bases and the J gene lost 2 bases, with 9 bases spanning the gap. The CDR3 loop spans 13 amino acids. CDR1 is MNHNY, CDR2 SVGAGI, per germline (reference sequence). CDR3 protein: CASSDRLNYGYTF. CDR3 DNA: TGTGCCAGCAGTGACCGTCTCAACTATGGCTACACCTTC.

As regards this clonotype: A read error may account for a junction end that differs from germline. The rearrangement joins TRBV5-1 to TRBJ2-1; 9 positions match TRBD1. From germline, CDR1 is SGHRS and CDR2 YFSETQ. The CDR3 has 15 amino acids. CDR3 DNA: TGCGCCGGCAGCTTTTGGGGACAGGGAATAAATGAGCAGTTCTTC. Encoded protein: CAGSFWGQGINEQFF.

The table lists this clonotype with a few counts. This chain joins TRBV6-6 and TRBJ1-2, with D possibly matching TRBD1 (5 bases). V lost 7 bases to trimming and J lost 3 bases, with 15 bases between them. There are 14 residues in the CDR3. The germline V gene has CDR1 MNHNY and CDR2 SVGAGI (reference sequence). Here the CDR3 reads CASNPGLNYYGYTF. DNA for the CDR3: TGTGCCAGCAATCCGGGACTAAACTACTATGGCTACACCTTC.

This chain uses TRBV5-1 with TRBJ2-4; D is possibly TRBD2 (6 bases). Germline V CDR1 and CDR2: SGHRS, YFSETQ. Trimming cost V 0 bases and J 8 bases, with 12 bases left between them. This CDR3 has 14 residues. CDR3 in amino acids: CASSLEPGDDIQYF. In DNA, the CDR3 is TGCGCCAGCAGCTTGGAGCCGGGAGATGACATTCAGTACTTC.

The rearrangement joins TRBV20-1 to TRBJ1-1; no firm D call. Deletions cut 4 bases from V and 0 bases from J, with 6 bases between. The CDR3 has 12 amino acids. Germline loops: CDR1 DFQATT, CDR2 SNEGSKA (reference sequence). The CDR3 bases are TGCAGTGCTAAACAAATGAACACTGAAGCTTTCTTT. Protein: CSAKQMNTEAFF.

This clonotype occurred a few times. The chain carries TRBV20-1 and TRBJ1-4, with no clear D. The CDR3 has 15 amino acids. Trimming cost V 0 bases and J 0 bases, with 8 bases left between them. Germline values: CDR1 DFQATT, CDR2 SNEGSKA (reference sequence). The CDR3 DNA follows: TGCAGTGCTAGAGATCCCTCCTCAACTAATGAAAAACTGTTTTTT. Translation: CSARDPSSTNEKLFF.

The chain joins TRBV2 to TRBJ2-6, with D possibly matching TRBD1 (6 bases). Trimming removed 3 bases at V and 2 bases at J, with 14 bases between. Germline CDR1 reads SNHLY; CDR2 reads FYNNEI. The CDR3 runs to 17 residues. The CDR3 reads CASSDGGHATGANVLTF. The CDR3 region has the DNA TGTGCCAGCAGTGATGGGGGACACGCCACTGGGGCCAACGTCCTGACTTTC.